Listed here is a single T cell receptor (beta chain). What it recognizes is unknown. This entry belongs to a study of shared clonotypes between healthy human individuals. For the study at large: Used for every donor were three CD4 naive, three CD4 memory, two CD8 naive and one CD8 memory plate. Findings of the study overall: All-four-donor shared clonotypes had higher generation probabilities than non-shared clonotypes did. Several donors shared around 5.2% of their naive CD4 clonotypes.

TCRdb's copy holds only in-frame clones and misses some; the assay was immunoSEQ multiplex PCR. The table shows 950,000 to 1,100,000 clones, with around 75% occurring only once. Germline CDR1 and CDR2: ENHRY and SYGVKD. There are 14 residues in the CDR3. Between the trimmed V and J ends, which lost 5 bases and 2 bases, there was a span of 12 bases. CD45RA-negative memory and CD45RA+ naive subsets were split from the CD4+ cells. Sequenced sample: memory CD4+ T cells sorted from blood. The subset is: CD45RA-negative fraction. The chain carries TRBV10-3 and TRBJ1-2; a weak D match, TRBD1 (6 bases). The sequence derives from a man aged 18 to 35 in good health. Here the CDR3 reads CAISSQGTNYGYTF. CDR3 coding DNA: TGTGCCATCAGTTCACAGGGAACCAACTATGGCTACACCTTC.